The entry that follows covers one T cell receptor beta chain sequence. Sequencing used immunoSEQ multiplex PCR; TCRdb keeps in-frame clones, though not all of them. The data show around 180,000 clones, 84% seen once. This entry comes from a study of blood T cell repertoires in COVID-19. Background on the study: COVID-19 samples, acute and convalescent, were from the United States, Italy and Spain.

Germline assignment: CDR1 SGHKS and CDR2 YYEKEE (reference sequence). V gave up 1 base and J gave up 5 bases, with 21 bases separating them. The CDR3 has 17 residues. Participants were aged about 18 to 100 years, lived in around 22 US areas, and enrolled virtually. Two negative PCRs, clearance, or symptom resolution were required of recovered Cohort 3 donors. The chain uses TRBV5-5 and TRBJ2-5, with a weak D call TRBD1 (6 bases). Material: PBMCs or T cells enriched from blood (not recorded which). The receptor was isolated from a man aged 45-60 years who had recovered from COVID-19. The CDR3 DNA is TGTGCCAGCAGCTTGCAAGCCCGGGGCAGGGGTCGGGAGACCCAGTACTTC. Its protein is CASSLQARGRGRETQYF.